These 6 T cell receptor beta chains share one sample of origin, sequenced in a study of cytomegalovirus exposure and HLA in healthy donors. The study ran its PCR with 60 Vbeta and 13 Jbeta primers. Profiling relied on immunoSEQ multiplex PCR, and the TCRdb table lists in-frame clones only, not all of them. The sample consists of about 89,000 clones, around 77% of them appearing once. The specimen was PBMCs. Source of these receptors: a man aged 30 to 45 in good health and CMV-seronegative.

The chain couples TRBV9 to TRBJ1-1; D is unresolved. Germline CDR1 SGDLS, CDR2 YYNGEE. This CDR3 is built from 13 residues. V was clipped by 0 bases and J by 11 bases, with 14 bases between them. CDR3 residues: CASSVDEGIGAFF. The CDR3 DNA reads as TGTGCCAGCAGCGTAGACGAGGGTATTGGGGCTTTCTTT.

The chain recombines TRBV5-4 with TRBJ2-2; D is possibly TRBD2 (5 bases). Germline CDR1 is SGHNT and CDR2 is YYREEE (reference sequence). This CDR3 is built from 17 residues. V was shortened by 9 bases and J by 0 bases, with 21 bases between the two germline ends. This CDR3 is CATTGLTGVPNTGELFF. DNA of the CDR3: TGTGCCACCACGGGTTTGACCGGGGTCCCGAACACCGGGGAGCTGTTTTTT. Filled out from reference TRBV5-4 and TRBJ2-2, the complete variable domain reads ETGVTQSPTHLIKTRGQQVTLRCSSQSGHNTVSWYQQALGQGPQFIFQYYREEENGRGNFPPRFSGLQFPNYSSELNVNALELDDSALYLCATTGLTGVPNTGELFFGEGSRLTVL.

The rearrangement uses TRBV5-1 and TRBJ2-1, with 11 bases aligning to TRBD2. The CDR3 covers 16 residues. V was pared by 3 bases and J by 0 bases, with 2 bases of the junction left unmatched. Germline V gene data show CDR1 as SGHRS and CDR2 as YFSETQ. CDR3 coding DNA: TGCGCCAGCAGCTCTACTAGCGGGAGCTCCTACAATGAGCAGTTCTTC. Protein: CASSSTSGSSYNEQFF. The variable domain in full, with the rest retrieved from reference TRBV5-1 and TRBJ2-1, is KAGVTQTPRYLIKTRGQQVTLSCSPISGHRSVSWYQQTPGQGLQFLFEYFSETQRNKGNFPGRFSGRQFSNSRSEMNVSTLELGDSALYLCASSSTSGSSYNEQFFGPGTRLTVL.

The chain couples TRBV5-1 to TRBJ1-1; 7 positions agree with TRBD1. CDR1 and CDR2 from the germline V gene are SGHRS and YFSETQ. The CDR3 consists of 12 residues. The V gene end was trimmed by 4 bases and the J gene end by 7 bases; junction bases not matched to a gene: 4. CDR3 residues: CASSPTGNEAFF. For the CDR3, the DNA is TGCGCCAGCAGCCCGACAGGGAATGAAGCTTTCTTT.

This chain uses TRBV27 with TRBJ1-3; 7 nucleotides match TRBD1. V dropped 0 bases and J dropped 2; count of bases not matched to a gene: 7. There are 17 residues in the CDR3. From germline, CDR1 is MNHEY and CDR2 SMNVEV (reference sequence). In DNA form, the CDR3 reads TGTGCCAGCAGTTTATCGGGTCCCGGGACAGCTGGAAACACCATATATTTT. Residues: CASSLSGPGTAGNTIYF.

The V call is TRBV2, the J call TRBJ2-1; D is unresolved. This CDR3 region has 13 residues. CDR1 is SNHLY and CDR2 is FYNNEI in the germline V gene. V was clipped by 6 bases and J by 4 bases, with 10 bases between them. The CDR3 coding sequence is TGTGCCAGCAGAGAGGTATCTTACAATGAGCAGTTCTTC. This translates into CASREVSYNEQFF. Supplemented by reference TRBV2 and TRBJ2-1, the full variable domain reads EPEVTQTPSHQVTQMGQEVILRCVPISNHLYFYWYRQILGQKVEFLVSFYNNEISEKSEIFDDQFSVERPDGSNFTLKIRSTKLEDSAMYFCASREVSYNEQFFGPGTRLTVL.